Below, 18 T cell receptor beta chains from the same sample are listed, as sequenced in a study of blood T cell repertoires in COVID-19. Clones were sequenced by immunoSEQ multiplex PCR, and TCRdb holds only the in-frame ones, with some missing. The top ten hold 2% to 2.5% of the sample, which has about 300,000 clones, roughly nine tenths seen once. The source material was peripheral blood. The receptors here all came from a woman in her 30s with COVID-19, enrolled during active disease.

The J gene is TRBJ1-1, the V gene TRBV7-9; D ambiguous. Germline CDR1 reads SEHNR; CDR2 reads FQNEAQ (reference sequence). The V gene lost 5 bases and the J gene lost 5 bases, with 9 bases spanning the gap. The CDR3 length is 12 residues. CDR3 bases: TGTGCCAGCAGCCCTGCGCGGACTGAAGCTTTCTTT. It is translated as CASSPARTEAFF.

The DNA for the CDR3 is TGCGCCAGCAGCTTGGCCGGGACAGGCCCAGGTGGCTACACCTTC. It specifies CASSLAGTGPGGYTF. This rearrangement joins TRBV5-1 to TRBJ1-2; 8 bases map to TRBD1. The germline V gene encodes CDR1 SGHRS and CDR2 YFSETQ. V shed 0 bases, J shed 7 bases, and the junction held 8 bases outside the gene matches. The CDR3 length is 15 residues.

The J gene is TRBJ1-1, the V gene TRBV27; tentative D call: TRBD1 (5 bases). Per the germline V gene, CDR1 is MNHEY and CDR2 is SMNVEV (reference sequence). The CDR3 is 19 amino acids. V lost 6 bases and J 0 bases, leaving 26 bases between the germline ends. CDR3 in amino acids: CASSRFSGYGSQLNTEAFF. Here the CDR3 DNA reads TGTGCCAGCAGCCGGTTCTCAGGGTACGGGTCACAATTGAACACTGAAGCTTTCTTT.

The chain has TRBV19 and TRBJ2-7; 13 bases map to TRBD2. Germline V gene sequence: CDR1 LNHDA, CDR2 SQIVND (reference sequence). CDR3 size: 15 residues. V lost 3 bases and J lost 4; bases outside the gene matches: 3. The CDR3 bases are TGTGCCAGTAGTATGAGGACTAGCGGGAGATACGAGCAGTACTTC. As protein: CASSMRTSGRYEQYF.

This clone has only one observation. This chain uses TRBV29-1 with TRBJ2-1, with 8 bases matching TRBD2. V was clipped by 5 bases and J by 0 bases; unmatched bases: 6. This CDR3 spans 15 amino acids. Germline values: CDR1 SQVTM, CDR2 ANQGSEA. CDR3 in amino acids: CSVHDAGGSYNEQFF. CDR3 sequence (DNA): TGCAGCGTTCATGACGCGGGGGGCTCCTACAATGAGCAGTTCTTC.

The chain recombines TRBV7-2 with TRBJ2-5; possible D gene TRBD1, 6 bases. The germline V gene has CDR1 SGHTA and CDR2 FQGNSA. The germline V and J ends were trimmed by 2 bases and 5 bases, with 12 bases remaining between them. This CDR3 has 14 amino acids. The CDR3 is CASSLTGSGETQYF. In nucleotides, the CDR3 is TGTGCCAGCAGCTTAACAGGGTCGGGGGAGACCCAGTACTTC.

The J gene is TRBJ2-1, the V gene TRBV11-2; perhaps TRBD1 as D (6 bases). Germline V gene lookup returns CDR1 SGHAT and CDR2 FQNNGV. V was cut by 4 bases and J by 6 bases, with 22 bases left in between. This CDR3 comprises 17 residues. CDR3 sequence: CASSSLTGRDTRNEQFF. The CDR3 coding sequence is TGTGCCAGCAGCTCCCTCACCGGCCGGGACACACGCAATGAGCAGTTCTTC.

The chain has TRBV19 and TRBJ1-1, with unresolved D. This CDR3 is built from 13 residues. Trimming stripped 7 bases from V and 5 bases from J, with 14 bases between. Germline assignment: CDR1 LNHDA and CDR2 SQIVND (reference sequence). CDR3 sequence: CASNSLGGTEAFF. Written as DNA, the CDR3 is TGTGCCAGTAATTCCCTGGGAGGGACTGAAGCTTTCTTT.

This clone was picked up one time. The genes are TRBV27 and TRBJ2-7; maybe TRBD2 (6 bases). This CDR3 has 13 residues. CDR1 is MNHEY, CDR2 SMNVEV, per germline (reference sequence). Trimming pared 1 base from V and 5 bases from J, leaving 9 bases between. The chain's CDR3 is CASSLWGGNEQYF. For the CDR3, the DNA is TGTGCCAGCAGTTTATGGGGCGGGAACGAGCAGTACTTC.

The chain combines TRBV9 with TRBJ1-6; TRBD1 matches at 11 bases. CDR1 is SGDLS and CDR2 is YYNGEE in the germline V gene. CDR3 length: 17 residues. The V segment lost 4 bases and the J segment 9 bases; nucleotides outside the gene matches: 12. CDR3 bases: TGTGCCAGCAGCCCCAGAGGTTCGGACAGGGGGCTTTCACCCCTCCACTTT. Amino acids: CASSPRGSDRGLSPLHF.

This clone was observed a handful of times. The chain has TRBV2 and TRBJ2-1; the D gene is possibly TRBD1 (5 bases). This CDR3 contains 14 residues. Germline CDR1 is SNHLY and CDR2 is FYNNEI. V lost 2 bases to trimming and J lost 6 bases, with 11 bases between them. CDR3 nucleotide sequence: TGTGCCAGCAGTGAATCTTTGCAGGGCAATGAGCAGTTCTTC. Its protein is CASSESLQGNEQFF.

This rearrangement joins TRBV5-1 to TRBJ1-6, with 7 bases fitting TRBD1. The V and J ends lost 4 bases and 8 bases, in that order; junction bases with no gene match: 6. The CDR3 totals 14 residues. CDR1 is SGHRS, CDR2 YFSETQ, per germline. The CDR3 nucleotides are TGCGCCAGCAGCATCACAGGGGAGGATTCACCCCTCCACTTT. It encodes CASSITGEDSPLHF.

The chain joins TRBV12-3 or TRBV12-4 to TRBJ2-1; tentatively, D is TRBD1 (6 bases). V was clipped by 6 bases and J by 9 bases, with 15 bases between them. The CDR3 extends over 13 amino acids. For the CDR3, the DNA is TGTGCCAGCAGCTCCGCAGGGGAGAGTGAGCAGTTCTTC. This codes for CASSSAGESEQFF.

The CDR3 bases are TGTGCCTGGTCGGAGGGGACCGGGGAGCTGTTTTTT. Its translation: CAWSEGTGELFF. V usage is TRBV30 and J usage is TRBJ2-2; D perhaps matches TRBD2 (6 bases). V lost 5 bases, J lost 5 bases, and 9 bases lay in between. Germline CDR1 is GTSNPN and CDR2 is SVGIG (reference sequence). The CDR3 is 12 amino acids.

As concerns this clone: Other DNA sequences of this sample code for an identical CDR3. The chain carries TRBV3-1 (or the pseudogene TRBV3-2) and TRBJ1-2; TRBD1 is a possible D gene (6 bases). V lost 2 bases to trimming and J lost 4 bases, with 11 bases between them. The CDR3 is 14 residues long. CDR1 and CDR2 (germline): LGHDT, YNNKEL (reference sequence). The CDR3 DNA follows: TGTGCCAGCAGCCAAAACAGGGAGTCCTATGGCTACACCTTC. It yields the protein CASSQNRESYGYTF.

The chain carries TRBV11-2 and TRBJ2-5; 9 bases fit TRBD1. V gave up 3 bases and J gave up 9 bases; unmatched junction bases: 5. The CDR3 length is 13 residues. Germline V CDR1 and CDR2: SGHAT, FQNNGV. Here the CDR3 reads CASSFRDRVSQYF. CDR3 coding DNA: TGTGCCAGCAGCTTCCGGGACAGGGTGTCCCAGTACTTC.

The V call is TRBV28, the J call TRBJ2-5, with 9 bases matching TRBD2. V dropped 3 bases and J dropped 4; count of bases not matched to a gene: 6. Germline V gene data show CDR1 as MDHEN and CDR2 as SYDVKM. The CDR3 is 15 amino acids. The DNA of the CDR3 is TGTGCCAGCAGTTTTCCCGGGACTAGCCGAGAGACCCAGTACTTC. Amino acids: CASSFPGTSRETQYF.

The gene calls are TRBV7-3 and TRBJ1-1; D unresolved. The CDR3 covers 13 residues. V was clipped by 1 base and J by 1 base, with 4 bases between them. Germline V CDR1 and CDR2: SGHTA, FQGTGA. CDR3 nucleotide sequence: TGTGCCAGCAGCTTAAACAAGAACACTGAAGCTTTCTTT. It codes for CASSLNKNTEAFF.